At least ten counts were recorded for the clone carrying this T cell receptor beta chain. Its target is unknown. TCRdb re-called the reads through MiXCR, storing one row per CDR3 protein. Of about 300,000 distinct CDR3 sequences in the sample, 9.6% were seen once. V shed 5 bases and J shed 5 bases, with 12 bases lying between them. Germline V gene lookup returns CDR1 SEHNR and CDR2 FQNEAQ (reference sequence). CDR3 size: 13 residues. These data belong to a study of T cell repertoires in cytomegalovirus infection. Study context: Public TCR beta signatures marked donors with CMV infection and the matching HLA. Study-wide results and caveats: Pooled public TCR beta family frequency picked out CMV carriers with the relevant HLA.

J is TRBJ1-2 and V is TRBV7-9, with TRBD1 as a possible D gene (5 bases). The sequenced material came from PBMCs. The receptor comes from a human donor in good health (CMV status not recorded). Some clones in this sample may be carry-over from other donors' samples. CDR3 sequence: CASSLGVAYGYTF. The CDR3 DNA reads TGTGCCAGCAGCCTAGGGGTGGCGTATGGCTACACCTTC.